The T cell receptor beta chain under discussion was sequenced for a study of PD-1 blockade in classical Hodgkin lymphoma. Looking at the study overall: Patients were given intravenous nivolumab, 3 mg/kg, every 2 weeks.

Remarks on this clone: Its matching antigen is unknown.

General study findings and limits: Diversity in CD4+ TCRs, unlike that measured in CD8+ TCRs, had risen significantly by C4D1. In newly diagnosed patients, baseline TCR diversity was reportedly below that of healthy donors.

Trimming took off 5 bases at V and 1 base at J, with 11 bases between the two ends. Germline CDR1 is SEHNR and CDR2 is FQNEAQ (reference sequence). This CDR3 spans 14 amino acids. There was relapse after autologous stem cell transplantation in every patient, and there was variation in brentuximab vedotin exposure. The assay was immunoSEQ multiplex PCR, and TCRdb's table has in-frame clones only and misses some. The data hold roughly 81,000 clones, with approximately 91% observed a single time. The receptor was isolated from a human donor with classical Hodgkin lymphoma. This material consisted of peripheral blood mononuclear cells (PBMCs), taken before the second cycle of nivolumab. V gene TRBV7-9 combines with J gene TRBJ1-1, with D hard to call. The CDR3 protein is CASSALRGNTEAFF. The CDR3 DNA sequence: TGTGCCAGCAGCGCCCTTCGGGGGAACACTGAAGCTTTCTTT.